These T cell receptor beta chains were read from a single sample in a study of blood T cell repertoires in COVID-19. The data were produced by immunoSEQ multiplex PCR, yet TCRdb's version contains in-frame clones alone and is incomplete. The repertoire has hundreds of thousands of clones, 86% of them found once; the top ten carry roughly 10%. Sequencing used peripheral blood. The origin of the receptors is a man aged 45-60 years with COVID-19, enrolled during active disease. CDR3s include the opening cysteine and the closing phenylalanine or tryptophan. D genes are given only for firm matches. A row's size may be missing; if present it is once, few, many or a size class.

v_gene,abundance,j_gene,d_gene,CDR3aa,CDR3nt
TRBV7-6,.,TRBJ2-2,TRBD1,CASSVPGQSGELFF,TGTGCCAGCAGCGTTCCGGGACAGTCCGGGGAGCTGTTTTTT
TRBV5-8,.,TRBJ1-5,.,CASSPLFPQPQHF,TGTGCCAGCAGCCCATTGTTCCCTCAGCCCCAGCATTTT
TRBV18,few,TRBJ1-2,TRBD1,CASSQQGALVYGYTF,TGTGCCAGCTCACAACAGGGGGCGCTGGTCTATGGCTACACCTTC
TRBV7-6,.,TRBJ1-5,.,CASSTQANQPQHF,TGTGCCAGCAGCACCCAAGCGAATCAGCCCCAGCATTTT
TRBV23-1,.,TRBJ2-1,TRBD2,CASSLGLAGGLSGDEQFF,TGCGCCAGCAGTCTAGGGCTAGCGGGAGGTTTAAGTGGAGATGAGCAGTTCTTC
TRBV7-3,.,TRBJ2-2,TRBD2,CASSSRTSTGELFF,TGTGCCAGCAGCTCCCGGACTAGCACCGGGGAGCTGTTTTTT
TRBV5-1,.,TRBJ1-4,.,CASSLAQGNEKLFF,TGCGCCAGCAGCTTGGCTCAGGGGAATGAAAAACTGTTTTTT
TRBV18,few,TRBJ1-6,.,CASSPVEADYNSPLHF,TGTGCCAGCTCACCCGTCGAGGCAGACTATAATTCACCCCTCCACTTT
TRBV5-8,.,TRBJ1-3,.,CASSFRTGNTIYF,TGTGCCAGCAGCTTTCGTACTGGAAACACCATATATTTT
TRBV9,.,TRBJ2-1,.,CASSQRGSDSYNEQFF,TGTGCCAGCAGTCAAAGGGGGAGCGACTCCTACAATGAGCAGTTCTTC
TRBV7-3,once,TRBJ2-5,TRBD2,CASSTTSGGETQYF,TGTGCCAGCAGCACAACTAGCGGGGGCGAGACCCAGTACTTC
TRBV5-1,.,TRBJ1-3,.,CASSLEGSGNTIYF,TGCGCCAGCAGCTTGGAGGGGTCTGGAAACACCATATATTTT
TRBV4-2,.,TRBJ2-7,TRBD1,CASSQGQGAQYEQYF,TGTGCCAGCAGCCAAGGACAGGGGGCGCAGTACGAGCAGTACTTC
TRBV2,.,TRBJ2-7,.,CASSARFRSGSSYEQYF,TGTGCCAGCAGTGCCCGATTTAGGAGCGGAAGCTCCTACGAGCAGTACTTC
TRBV9,once,TRBJ2-3,TRBD1,CASSVGGTGGSDTQYF,TGTGCCAGCAGCGTAGGGGGGACAGGGGGATCAGATACGCAGTATTTT
TRBV6-5,.,TRBJ1-6,.,CASRQAESPLHF,TGTGCCAGCCGTCAGGCAGAATCACCCCTCCACTTT
TRBV20-1,once,TRBJ2-1,TRBD2,CSASWLAGGLEQFF,TGCAGTGCTAGTTGGCTAGCGGGAGGGCTTGAGCAGTTCTTC
TRBV10-3,.,TRBJ1-2,.,CAISESQFYYGYTF,TGTGCCATCAGTGAGTCCCAGTTTTACTATGGCTACACCTTC
TRBV11-1,.,TRBJ2-5,.,CASSEPRSGETQYF,TGTGCCAGCAGCGAGCCCCGGAGTGGGGAGACCCAGTACTTC
TRBV5-1,.,TRBJ1-1,.,CASTFDRGEAFF,TGCGCCAGCACCTTTGACCGGGGAGAAGCTTTCTTT
TRBV5-1,.,TRBJ1-1,TRBD1,CASSLEGGVGSEAFF,TGCGCCAGCAGCTTGGAAGGGGGCGTTGGGTCTGAAGCTTTCTTT
TRBV20-1,.,TRBJ2-3,.,CSASSPGERTDTQYF,TGCAGTGCTAGTAGCCCCGGGGAGAGGACAGATACGCAGTATTTT
TRBV11-2,.,TRBJ2-3,.,CASSLLVGNREASTDTQYF,TGTGCCAGCAGCTTACTTGTTGGAAACAGGGAAGCTAGCACAGATACGCAGTATTTT
TRBV10-2,.,TRBJ2-6,.,CASSHGTLSGANVLTF,TGCGCCAGCAGTCACGGGACACTCTCTGGGGCCAACGTCCTGACTTTC
TRBV5-1,once,TRBJ1-1,.,CASSFTANTEAFF,TGCGCCAGCAGCTTTACTGCGAACACTGAAGCTTTCTTT
TRBV5-4,.,TRBJ1-1,.,CASRKQENTEAFF,TGTGCCAGCCGGAAACAGGAGAACACTGAAGCTTTCTTT
TRBV6-5,.,TRBJ1-2,.,CASSYSGREGYGYTF,TGTGCCAGCAGTTACTCCGGCAGGGAAGGGTATGGCTACACCTTC
TRBV4-2,.,TRBJ2-7,TRBD2,CASSQGNSGGSTYEQYF,TGTGCCAGCAGCCAAGGGAATAGCGGGGGTTCCACCTACGAGCAGTACTTC
TRBV5-1,.,TRBJ2-1,TRBD1,CASSSRGQGAGDEQFF,TGCGCCAGCAGCTCGCGGGGACAGGGGGCTGGGGATGAGCAGTTCTTC
TRBV5-5,many,TRBJ2-7,TRBD2,CASSLLGRGGDEQYF,TGTGCCAGCAGCTTGCTTGGGCGGGGGGGCGACGAGCAGTACTTC
TRBV18,few,TRBJ1-5,.,CASSLWAGPGNQPQHF,TGTGCCAGCTCACTTTGGGCAGGGCCAGGAAATCAGCCCCAGCATTTT
TRBV7-9,.,TRBJ2-1,TRBD2,CASSLGLAWYEQFF,TGTGCCAGCAGCTTAGGACTAGCGTGGTATGAGCAGTTCTTC
TRBV27,.,TRBJ1-5,.,CASSNGRGSQPQHF,TGTGCCAGCAGTAATGGCAGGGGATCTCAGCCCCAGCATTTT
TRBV13,.,TRBJ2-1,.,CASSLVRADYNEQFF,TGTGCCAGCAGCTTAGTCAGGGCCGACTACAATGAGCAGTTCTTC
TRBV14,.,TRBJ1-2,TRBD1,CASSQGGRTGYWGYTF,TGTGCCAGCAGCCAAGGAGGTCGGACAGGGTATTGGGGCTACACCTTC
TRBV19,.,TRBJ2-5,TRBD2,CASSRLAGGLGQETQYF,TGTGCCAGTAGTCGACTAGCGGGGGGGCTGGGCCAAGAGACCCAGTACTTC
TRBV5-5,.,TRBJ2-5,.,CASSLGLRETQYF,TGTGCCAGCAGCTTGGGGTTGAGGGAGACCCAGTACTTC
TRBV19,.,TRBJ2-3,.,CASSIGRSGGTDTQYF,TGTGCCAGTAGTATAGGCCGGTCAGGTGGTACAGATACGCAGTATTTT
TRBV5-6,few,TRBJ1-5,TRBD1,CASSSRTGYQPQHF,TGTGCCAGCAGCTCAAGGACAGGGTATCAGCCCCAGCATTTT
TRBV18,.,TRBJ2-7,TRBD2,CASSPGRGPFEQYF,TGTGCCAGCTCCCCCGGGAGGGGACCCTTCGAGCAGTACTTC
TRBV27,.,TRBJ1-2,.,CASSLGQYNYGYTF,TGTGCCAGCAGTTTAGGACAGTACAACTATGGCTACACCTTC
TRBV19,.,TRBJ1-2,TRBD1,CASSVSTGAVGYTF,TGTGCCAGTAGTGTATCGACAGGGGCCGTGGGCTACACCTTC
TRBV24-1,.,TRBJ2-3,TRBD1,CATGTAGTDTQYF,TGTGCCACCGGGACAGCTGGCACAGATACGCAGTATTTT